This T cell receptor (beta chain) was observed in a study of blood T cell repertoires in COVID-19. Study background: T cells, B-cell-depleted T cells, or PBMCs supplied cDNA or gDNA.

The table lists this clone with a count of one. The CDR3 runs 15 residues. With 0 bases removed from V and 1 base from J, the gap between germline ends came to 9 bases. Germline V gene lookup returns CDR1 MGHRA and CDR2 YSYEKL. The data were produced by immunoSEQ multiplex PCR, yet TCRdb's version contains in-frame clones alone and is incomplete. Of 360,000 or so clones detected, around 90% appear once; the ten largest clones hold around 3.9%. Sequencing was carried out using peripheral blood. This receptor was obtained from a woman aged 60 to 75 with COVID-19, enrolled during active disease. The chain recombines TRBV4-1 with TRBJ1-1; the D is unclear. DNA of the CDR3: TGCGCCAGCAGCCAAGATAGCGGCGGGAACACTGAAGCTTTCTTT. Translation: CASSQDSGGNTEAFF.